This is a list of T cell receptor beta chains from one sample in a study of T cells after yellow fever vaccination. TCRdb analysed the 5' RACE reads with MiXCR anew, one entry per CDR3 protein. The sample holds 500,000 to 650,000 distinct CDR3 sequences, roughly 13% seen once. The sequences come from PBMCs, collected on the day of the yellow fever booster vaccination. These TCRs come from a man aged 30 to 45 who received the YFV17D yellow fever vaccine. CDR3s include the opening cysteine and the closing phenylalanine or tryptophan. D genes are given only for firm matches. Not every row has a clone size; where given, it reads once, few, many or a size class.

V gene,J gene,D gene,clone size,CDR3 DNA,CDR3 protein
TRBV19,TRBJ2-2,.,few,TGTGCCAGTAGTAATGCGAAGGGGACCGGGGAGCTGTTTTTT,CASSNAKGTGELFF
TRBV3-1,TRBJ2-7,.,few,TGTGCCAGCAGCCTAGCGGGACAGAATGAGCAGTACTTC,CASSLAGQNEQYF
TRBV12-3/TRBV12-4,TRBJ2-1,TRBD2,.,TGTGCCAGCAACCCACTAGCGGGAGGAGGCTACAATGAGCAGTTCTTC,CASNPLAGGGYNEQFF
TRBV5-6,TRBJ2-1,.,.,TGTGCCAGCAGCAGCGTAGCCCTTTACTACAATGAGCAGTTCTTC,CASSSVALYYNEQFF
TRBV27,TRBJ1-6,.,few,TGTGCCAGCACCTGGAGCGGGGGGAATTCACCCCTCCACTTT,CASTWSGGNSPLHF
TRBV25-1,TRBJ2-1,TRBD2,few,TGTGCCAGCAGCCGACTAGCCCCCTACAATGAGCAGTTCTTC,CASSRLAPYNEQFF
TRBV5-6,TRBJ2-7,.,many,TGTGCCAGCAGCCTACGGGGCATAGCCTACGAGCAGTACTTC,CASSLRGIAYEQYF
TRBV7-2,TRBJ2-3,TRBD1,many,TGTGCCAGCGCACAGGGGGGAGATACGCAGTATTTT,CASAQGGDTQYF
TRBV20-1,TRBJ1-5,.,.,TGCAGTGCTACCCCCGAGGAGGGTGTCCCTAGCAATCAGCCCCAGCATTTT,CSATPEEGVPSNQPQHF
TRBV19,TRBJ2-7,TRBD2,few,TGTGCCAGTAGTAGACTAGCGGGAGTGGTCGAGCAGTACTTC,CASSRLAGVVEQYF
TRBV12-1,TRBJ2-3,.,few,TGTGCCAGCAGCTCCGGGGTTTCGTTCCTCACAGATACGCAGTATTTT,CASSSGVSFLTDTQYF
TRBV10-2,TRBJ2-7,TRBD2,few,TGCGCCAGCAGTGTTTCAGCGGGGGGATACGAGCAGTACTTC,CASSVSAGGYEQYF
TRBV13,TRBJ2-1,.,few,TGTGCCAGCAGCTACCTAGCGCCCCTAGATGAGCAGTTCTTC,CASSYLAPLDEQFF
TRBV4-2,TRBJ1-5,.,many,TGTGCCAGCAGCCAAGAATGGTTCAGGGTCAATCAGCCCCAGCATTTT,CASSQEWFRVNQPQHF
TRBV6-2/TRBV6-3,TRBJ2-1,.,few,TGTGCCAGCAGTTACAGCTCCTATGAGCAGTTCTTC,CASSYSSYEQFF
TRBV28,TRBJ2-3,TRBD2,.,TGTGCCAGCAGCCGCGACGGACTAGCGGGAGCGTCGGATACGCAGTATTTT,CASSRDGLAGASDTQYF
TRBV18,TRBJ2-1,.,.,TGTGCCAGCTCACCGGGACTGGGGAACAATGAGCAGTTCTTC,CASSPGLGNNEQFF
TRBV7-2,TRBJ2-7,.,.,TGTGCCAGCAGCCAAAGCTCCGGGACGGACTACGAGCAGTACTTC,CASSQSSGTDYEQYF
TRBV5-6,TRBJ2-3,TRBD2,few,TGTGCCAGCAGCCCGGACGGGACTAGCCCTACGCAGTATTTT,CASSPDGTSPTQYF
TRBV7-2,TRBJ2-2,.,few,TGTGCCAGCAGCTCAGGGGTCCTAACCGGGGAGCTGTTTTTT,CASSSGVLTGELFF
TRBV25-1,TRBJ2-2,.,few,TGTGCCAGCAGTGAATATAAGACCGGGGAGCTGTTTTTT,CASSEYKTGELFF
TRBV7-2,TRBJ2-3,TRBD2,few,TGTGCCAGCAGCTTAGCCTCTCTAGCGGGAGGGGGAGATACGCAGTATTTT,CASSLASLAGGGDTQYF
TRBV20-1,TRBJ2-1,TRBD1,.,TGCAGTGCTAGAGGCCGGGACAGGGGTGGCAATGAGCAGTTCTTC,CSARGRDRGGNEQFF
TRBV12-3/TRBV12-4,TRBJ1-1,.,few,TGTGCCAGCAGTTTTGGGTTACACTTAGATGCTGAAGCTTTCTTT,CASSFGLHLDAEAFF
TRBV7-9,TRBJ2-7,TRBD1,once,TGTGCCAGCAGCTTAGTAGGACAGGACTACGAGCAGTACTTC,CASSLVGQDYEQYF
TRBV9,TRBJ1-5,.,many,TGTGCCAGCAGCGTGGGGACAACGGGCAATCAGCCCCAGCATTTT,CASSVGTTGNQPQHF
TRBV6-4,TRBJ2-3,TRBD2,.,TGTGCCAGCCGGGGGACTAGGACAGATACGCAGTATTTT,CASRGTRTDTQYF
TRBV19,TRBJ2-1,TRBD1,.,TGTGCCAGTAGTCGATGGACAGGGGACAATGAGCAGTTCTTC,CASSRWTGDNEQFF
TRBV10-3,TRBJ2-3,TRBD1,.,TGTGCCATCAGTGACCGGGACAGGTTGTTGGGGGCGACGCAGTATTTT,CAISDRDRLLGATQYF
TRBV29-1,TRBJ2-7,.,.,TGCAGCGTTTCCTTCGGGACCTCCTACGAGCAGTACTTC,CSVSFGTSYEQYF
TRBV10-3,TRBJ2-3,TRBD1,.,TGTGCCATCAGTGAGTCGAGCAGGACAGGGGTAGGAGATACGCAGTATTTT,CAISESSRTGVGDTQYF
TRBV7-2,TRBJ1-1,.,few,TGTGCCAGCAGCAATCCCGGGACACAAAACACTGAAGCTTTCTTT,CASSNPGTQNTEAFF
TRBV6-2/TRBV6-3,TRBJ2-1,TRBD2,few,TGTGCCACCCTGATTTCCCCGGGGACTAGCGGGAGACATGAGCAGTTCTTC,CATLISPGTSGRHEQFF
TRBV7-6,TRBJ2-7,TRBD1,once,TGTGCCAGCAGCTTAGGCCACGACAGGGGGGCCGAGCAGTACTTC,CASSLGHDRGAEQYF
TRBV7-2,TRBJ2-7,TRBD1,few,TGTGCCAGCAGCTTATTTATGGGACAGGCGTTGCGCTACGAGCAGTACTTC,CASSLFMGQALRYEQYF